This TCR beta chain is drawn from a study of cytomegalovirus exposure and HLA in healthy donors. Turning to the study itself: HLA-typed donors were the source of around 85 million unique TCRs held in an early data release. Study-level results: Within the data, a cluster of highly shared sequence variants was likely a sequencing artifact. Data from an earlier analysis indicated that most TCR beta V segments were productive either about 90% or about 30% of the time. As confirmed in vitro, a few CMV-associated chains were specific for CMV antigens.

On this clone: Its matching antigen is unknown.

PCR primers comprised 60 Vbeta and 13 Jbeta primers. This table comes from immunoSEQ multiplex PCR, and its TCRdb copy is limited to in-frame clones, with some not included. The sample records roughly 200,000 clones, approximately 86% being singletons. CDR1 is MNHEY, CDR2 SMNVEV, per germline (reference sequence). The CDR3 sequence is 14 residues long. Trimming removed 3 bases from V and 6 bases from J; junction bases left unmatched: 7. The chain is built from TRBV27 and TRBJ2-7, with 8 bases matching TRBD1. Sequencing was done on a sample of PBMCs. The receptor's source is a boy aged 2 to 10 in good health and CMV-seronegative. Here the CDR3 DNA reads TGTGCCAGCAGTTTTGGACAGGGTCGGCGCGAGCAGTACTTC. Its protein product is CASSFGQGRREQYF.